The sequence of this T cell receptor beta chain was determined in a study of graft-versus-host responses after intestinal transplantation. Looked up from germline, CDR1 is SGHVS and CDR2 is FQNEAQ. CDR3 size: 11 residues. Trimming took 5 bases from V and 6 from J, leaving 6 bases between them. Sequencing used immunoSEQ multiplex PCR; TCRdb keeps in-frame clones, though not all of them. The sample includes some 46,000 clones, over 85% of them seen just once. The chain uses TRBV7-8 and TRBJ2-3; D is unclear. This receptor was obtained from a human patient who received an intestinal transplant, so some T cells may come from the graft donor. Specimen: PBMCs, collected around 800 days after a first intestinal transplant, on the day of a second. CDR3 sequence (DNA): TGTGCCAGCAGCCCATGGGATACGCAGTATTTT. Amino acid sequence: CASSPWDTQYF.